Following are 31 T cell receptor beta chains from one sample sequenced in a study of identical twins. MiXCR, run by TCRdb on the 5' RACE reads, gives a single entry per CDR3 protein. The table lists a few hundred thousand distinct CDR3 sequences, around 9.6% of them singletons, with under 3.5% in the top ten. This sample was also put to use in a study of yellow fever vaccine responses in identical twins.

Material: PBMCs. All receptors derive from a woman aged 18-29 years in good health.

This clonotype showed up just a few times. The chain employs TRBV5-1 and TRBJ1-4; 9 bases fit TRBD1. This CDR3 comprises 14 residues. Germline CDR1 SGHRS, CDR2 YFSETQ. The V and J ends lost 6 bases and 8 bases, in that order; junction bases with no gene match: 8. CDR3: CASTSTGGEEKLFF. In DNA, the CDR3 is TGCGCCAGCACTTCGACAGGGGGTGAAGAAAAACTGTTTTTT.

The gene calls are TRBV7-9 and TRBJ2-2; 7 bases align to TRBD1. CDR1 and CDR2 (germline): SEHNR, FQNEAQ (reference sequence). V lost 3 bases, J lost 1 base, and 5 bases stayed unmatched. The CDR3 contains 16 residues. The CDR3 is CASSLRGGENTGELFF. DNA for the CDR3: TGTGCCAGCAGCTTGAGAGGGGGCGAGAACACCGGGGAGCTGTTTTTT. Full variable domain (remainder filled in from reference TRBV7-9 and TRBJ2-2): DTGVSQNPRHKITKRGQNVTFRCDPISEHNRLYWYRQTLGQGPEFLTYFQNEAQLEKSRLLSDRFSAERPKGSFSTLEIQRTEQGDSAMYLCASSLRGGENTGELFFGEGSRLTVL.

This clonotype has just a few counts. This chain joins TRBV7-3 and TRBJ2-1, with 7 bases lining up with TRBD1. Per the germline V gene, CDR1 is SGHTA and CDR2 is FQGTGA. This CDR3 has 16 amino acids. V trimming: 5 bases; J trimming: 3 bases; junction bases outside the gene matches: 10. The CDR3 reads CASSDPSRGLYNEQFF. In DNA, the CDR3 is TGTGCCAGCAGCGACCCGAGTAGGGGGCTCTACAATGAGCAGTTCTTC.

This clonotype has only a few counts. The rearrangement joins TRBV18 to TRBJ2-3; 13 bases align to TRBD2. This CDR3 has 17 residues. The V gene end was trimmed by 4 bases and the J gene end by 6 bases; junction bases not matched to a gene: 10. CDR1 is KGHSH and CDR2 is LQKENI in the germline V gene. The CDR3 bases are TGTGCCAGCTCACTCGGACTAGCGGGAGACACCGGGGATACGCAGTATTTT. It translates to CASSLGLAGDTGDTQYF.

This clonotype turned up a few times. This chain links TRBV20-1 with TRBJ2-5; TRBD1 aligns across 7 bases. The trim removed 0 bases at V and 2 bases at J, leaving 6 bases unmatched. The CDR3 spans 15 residues. CDR1 is DFQATT and CDR2 is SNEGSKA in the germline V gene (reference sequence). Here the CDR3 DNA reads TGCAGTGCTAGAGATCCACCCAGGGGGCAAGAGACCCAGTACTTC. Protein sequence: CSARDPPRGQETQYF.

In this sample, this clonotype turned up a few times. The CDR3 spells CASTPGLAASYEQYF. CDR3 sequence (DNA): TGTGCCAGCACCCCGGGACTAGCGGCTTCCTACGAGCAGTACTTC. This chain joins TRBV28 and TRBJ2-7; 11 bases match TRBD2. V gave up 7 bases and J gave up 1 base; unmatched junction bases: 6. CDR1 is MDHEN, CDR2 SYDVKM, per germline. CDR3 size: 15 residues.

The sample holds a few counts of this clonotype. The chain couples TRBV7-8 to TRBJ2-3, with 11 nucleotides matching TRBD2. Germline-derived CDR1 and CDR2 are SGHVS and FQNEAQ. The V gene end was trimmed by 5 bases and the J gene end by 6 bases; junction bases not matched to a gene: 13. There are 17 residues in the CDR3. The DNA for the CDR3 is TGTGCCAGCAGCACCTCACTAGCGGGGGCGCTCGGGGATACGCAGTATTTT. Translated: CASSTSLAGALGDTQYF. Variable domain in full (rest from reference TRBV7-8 and TRBJ2-3): GAGVSQSPRYKVAKRGQDVALRCDPISGHVSLFWYQQALGQGPEFLTYFQNEAQLDKSGLPSDRFFAERPEGSVSTLKIQRTQQEDSAVYLCASSTSLAGALGDTQYFGPGTRLTVL.

J is TRBJ2-1 and V is TRBV12-3 or TRBV12-4; D remains ambiguous. Trimming shortened V by 6 bases and J by 0 bases, and 12 bases separated the two germline ends. This CDR3 spans 15 amino acids. CDR3 coding DNA: TGTGCCAGCAGCAACGGACCGAGCTCCTACAATGAGCAGTTCTTC. It translates to CASSNGPSSYNEQFF.

V and J are TRBV5-3 and TRBJ2-7; D is perhaps TRBD2 (6 bases). TRBV5-3 belongs to the ORF category, with a function that is uncertain. V was pared by 9 bases and J by 3 bases, with 25 bases between. This CDR3 region has 16 residues. The CDR3 here is CAMGRGGSGIFYEQYF. DNA for the CDR3: TGTGCCATGGGCCGAGGAGGGTCAGGGATTTTCTACGAGCAGTACTTC.

This clonotype was seen a few times. The chain couples TRBV14 to TRBJ2-1, with D tentatively TRBD1 (6 bases). Per the germline V gene, CDR1 is SGHDN and CDR2 is FVKESK. The ends were cut back, 7 bases at V and 5 bases at J, with 21 bases in the middle. This CDR3 contains 16 residues. CDR3 protein: CASTRLGDKKNNEQFF. The CDR3, as DNA: TGTGCCAGCACCCGATTGGGGGACAAAAAAAACAATGAGCAGTTCTTC.

This clonotype was seen more than once but under ten times. The chain links TRBV6-2 or TRBV6-3 to TRBJ1-5; the D gene is possibly TRBD1 (6 bases). Per germline, CDR1 MNHEY and CDR2 SVGEGT. The CDR3 consists of 15 residues. Between the trimmed V and J ends, which lost 6 bases and 8 bases, there was a span of 20 bases. CDR3 protein: CASSQTPRGSEPQHF. CDR3 nucleotides: TGTGCCAGCAGCCAGACCCCCAGGGGTAGCGAGCCCCAGCATTTT.

This clonotype was counted many times. The chain combines TRBV5-1 with TRBJ2-7; D tentatively reads TRBD1 or TRBD2 (5 bases each). V lost 2 bases, J lost 0 bases, and 15 bases lay in between. Germline values: CDR1 SGHRS, CDR2 YFSETQ. CDR3 size: 16 residues. The CDR3 protein is CASSFLVGDRSYEQYF. For the CDR3, the DNA is TGCGCCAGCAGCTTTTTGGTGGGGGACCGCTCCTACGAGCAGTACTTC. Complete variable domain (other parts from reference TRBV5-1 and TRBJ2-7): KAGVTQTPRYLIKTRGQQVTLSCSPISGHRSVSWYQQTPGQGLQFLFEYFSETQRNKGNFPGRFSGRQFSNSRSEMNVSTLELGDSALYLCASSFLVGDRSYEQYFGPGTRLTVT.

This clonotype was counted between two and nine times. V and J are TRBV20-1 and TRBJ2-7; 9 nucleotides match TRBD2. This CDR3 is built from 13 residues. Germline V gives CDR1 DFQATT, CDR2 SNEGSKA (reference sequence). After removal of 1 base from V and 7 bases from J, the junction contained 5 bases not matched to a gene. The CDR3 DNA follows: TGCAGTGCTAGAGGACTAGCGGATGGGGAGCAGTACTTC. Translated, it gives CSARGLADGEQYF.

This chain uses TRBV5-1 with TRBJ2-7, with 9 bases identical to TRBD1. With 3 bases clipped from V and 0 bases from J, the junction kept 4 bases outside the gene matches. Germline-derived CDR1 and CDR2 are SGHRS and YFSETQ. The CDR3 has 15 residues. This CDR3 is CASSWGTGHSYEQYF. The CDR3 DNA reads as TGCGCCAGCAGCTGGGGGACAGGGCACTCCTACGAGCAGTACTTC.

This clonotype occurred many times. The V gene is TRBV10-2, the J gene TRBJ2-2, with D uncertain. Trimming cost V 6 bases and J 4 bases, with 12 bases left between them. Germline V gene lookup returns CDR1 WSHSY and CDR2 SAAADI. The length of the CDR3 is 14 residues. In DNA, the CDR3 is TGCGCCAGCAGATTGGGGTCGACCACCGGGGAGCTGTTTTTT. Its translation: CASRLGSTTGELFF.

CDR3 sequence reads: CASSLWDFQETQYF. CDR3 DNA sequence: TGTGCCAGCAGCCTCTGGGACTTCCAAGAGACCCAGTACTTC. The chain combines TRBV11-2 with TRBJ2-5; D is possibly TRBD2 (6 bases). Trimming took 5 bases from V and 1 from J, leaving 11 bases between them. The CDR3 is 14 residues long. The germline CDR1 and CDR2 sequences are SGHAT and FQNNGV.

The gene calls are TRBV10-3 and TRBJ2-7; 9 positions match TRBD1. The CDR3 runs to 16 residues. Germline loops: CDR1 ENHRY, CDR2 SYGVKD. With 4 bases clipped from V and 6 bases from J, the junction kept 13 bases outside the gene matches. CDR3 sequence: CAISGTGTGILGEQYF. The CDR3 coding sequence is TGTGCCATCAGTGGAACCGGGACAGGGATTCTGGGCGAGCAGTACTTC.

This clonotype was detected only a few times. The chain recombines TRBV30 with TRBJ2-1, with D tentatively TRBD1 or TRBD2 (5 bases each). V dropped 0 bases and J dropped 6 bases, with 18 bases sitting between them. Germline lookup yields CDR1 GTSNPN and CDR2 SVGIG (reference sequence). The CDR3 extends over 16 amino acids. CDR3: CAWSVQLAGAGNEQFF. CDR3 nucleotide sequence: TGTGCCTGGAGTGTACAGCTAGCCGGGGCCGGCAATGAGCAGTTCTTC.

V usage is TRBV28 and J usage is TRBJ2-1, with TRBD1 matching 8 bases. V trimming: 2 bases; J trimming: 7 bases; junction bases outside the gene matches: 7. Germline V gene data show CDR1 as MDHEN and CDR2 as SYDVKM. This CDR3 comprises 15 residues. The CDR3 region is CASSLRAGGRNEQFF. The CDR3 DNA reads as TGTGCCAGCAGTTTACGTGCAGGGGGCAGAAATGAGCAGTTCTTC.

J is TRBJ1-1 and V is TRBV28, with a weak D call TRBD1 (5 bases). The V end lost 5 bases, the J end lost 5 bases, and 21 bases lay between the germline ends. The CDR3 sequence is 16 residues long. CDR1 and CDR2 from the germline V gene are MDHEN and SYDVKM. CDR3 loop: CASSQSGGAGKTEAFF. The CDR3 bases are TGTGCCAGCAGTCAATCCGGAGGGGCCGGGAAGACTGAAGCTTTCTTT.

This clonotype was observed at least ten times. The gene calls are TRBV6-1 and TRBJ2-1; 10 nucleotides agree with TRBD2. Germline values: CDR1 MNHNS, CDR2 SASEGT. The CDR3 totals 15 residues. V lost 8 bases, J lost 8 bases, and 12 bases stayed unmatched. The CDR3 DNA sequence: TGTGCCAGCGGCCGCGAGGAGCGGGGGGGCCATGAGCAGTTCTTC. It is translated as CASGREERGGHEQFF.

This clonotype appeared a few times. J is TRBJ2-1 and V is TRBV4-1, with D perhaps TRBD1 or TRBD2 (5 bases each). V was pared by 10 bases and J by 6 bases, with 25 bases between. The germline V gene has CDR1 MGHRA and CDR2 YSYEKL. There are 16 residues in the CDR3. Here the CDR3 reads CATLKRDPRIRNEQFF. The DNA for the CDR3 is TGCGCCACCTTGAAGAGGGACCCACGTATCCGCAATGAGCAGTTCTTC.

In this sample, this clonotype turned up many times. This chain links TRBV12-3 or TRBV12-4 with TRBJ2-3, with a tentative D call TRBD1 (6 bases). V lost 8 bases, J lost 6 bases, and 24 bases lay in between. CDR3 length: 16 amino acids. Here the CDR3 DNA reads TGTGCCAGCTTGGGGACACAAGACAAGCAGTGGGATACGCAGTATTTT. This sequence encodes CASLGTQDKQWDTQYF.

This clonotype was observed many times. This chain uses TRBV28 with TRBJ2-7; the D is unclear. The CDR3 covers 12 residues. Germline assignment: CDR1 MDHEN and CDR2 SYDVKM. Trimming removed 3 bases at V and 6 bases at J, with 9 bases between. CDR3 sequence reads: CASSFSHPEQYF. In nucleotides, the CDR3 is TGTGCCAGCAGTTTCAGTCATCCCGAGCAGTACTTC.

This chain uses TRBV12-3 or TRBV12-4 with TRBJ2-2, with 7 bases lining up with TRBD1. Unmatched junction bases numbered 10, after V lost 6 bases and J lost 6 bases. The CDR3 totals 15 residues. CDR3 residues: CASSRGQVFSGELFF. The CDR3 nucleotides read TGTGCCAGCAGCCGAGGACAGGTTTTCTCCGGGGAGCTGTTTTTT.

The genes are TRBV29-1 and TRBJ2-7; D is uncertain. Trimming removed 4 bases from V and 3 bases from J, with 7 bases in between. CDR1 is SQVTM and CDR2 is ANQGSEA in the germline V gene. The CDR3 covers 11 residues. CDR3 sequence: CSVVTHYEQYF. The CDR3 region has the DNA TGCAGCGTTGTAACCCACTACGAGCAGTACTTC.

The J gene is TRBJ2-1, the V gene TRBV18, with D tentatively TRBD1 or TRBD2 (5 bases each). Germline loops: CDR1 KGHSH, CDR2 LQKENI. The length of the CDR3 is 13 residues. With 2 bases removed from V and 8 bases from J, the gap between germline ends came to 10 bases. This CDR3 is CASSPVGPHEQFF. The DNA for the CDR3 is TGTGCCAGCTCACCAGTGGGACCCCATGAGCAGTTCTTC.

This clonotype was seen many times. This chain connects TRBV4-3 to TRBJ2-3; TRBD2 might be the D (5 bases). CDR1 is LGHNA, CDR2 YSLEER, per germline. The CDR3 contains 16 residues. V was clipped by 3 bases and J by 4 bases, with 17 bases between them. The DNA for the CDR3 is TGCGCCAGCAGCCATGTCGGCAGTATGGGAGCAGATACGCAGTATTTT. It encodes CASSHVGSMGADTQYF.

This clonotype was picked up a small number of times. V and J are TRBV7-2 and TRBJ2-5; 8 bases line up with TRBD1. Germline CDR1 reads SGHTA; CDR2 reads FQGNSA. Trimming took 10 bases from V and 5 from J; bases not matched to a gene: 6. The CDR3 loop spans 12 amino acids. CDR3 protein: CAIKTGGETQYF. The CDR3 nucleotides read TGTGCCATCAAAACAGGGGGGGAGACCCAGTACTTC.

This clonotype was seen repeatedly, ten times or more. This chain connects TRBV7-3 to TRBJ1-1, with 11 bases lining up with TRBD1. The CDR3 extends over 14 amino acids. Unmatched junction bases numbered 3, after V lost 5 bases and J lost 4 bases. CDR1 is SGHTA, CDR2 FQGTGA, per germline. Here the CDR3 DNA reads TGTGCCAGCAGCCCCGGGACAGGGGGCACTGAAGCTTTCTTT. It codes for CASSPGTGGTEAFF.

This clonotype was seen repeatedly, ten times or more. This chain connects TRBV29-1 to TRBJ2-1; D remains unclear. From germline, CDR1 is SQVTM and CDR2 ANQGSEA. Deletions cut 1 base from V and 0 bases from J, with 13 bases between. This CDR3 has 16 residues. The CDR3 reads CSVEARLLSSYNEQFF. DNA for the CDR3: TGCAGCGTTGAAGCGAGGCTTCTGAGCTCCTACAATGAGCAGTTCTTC.